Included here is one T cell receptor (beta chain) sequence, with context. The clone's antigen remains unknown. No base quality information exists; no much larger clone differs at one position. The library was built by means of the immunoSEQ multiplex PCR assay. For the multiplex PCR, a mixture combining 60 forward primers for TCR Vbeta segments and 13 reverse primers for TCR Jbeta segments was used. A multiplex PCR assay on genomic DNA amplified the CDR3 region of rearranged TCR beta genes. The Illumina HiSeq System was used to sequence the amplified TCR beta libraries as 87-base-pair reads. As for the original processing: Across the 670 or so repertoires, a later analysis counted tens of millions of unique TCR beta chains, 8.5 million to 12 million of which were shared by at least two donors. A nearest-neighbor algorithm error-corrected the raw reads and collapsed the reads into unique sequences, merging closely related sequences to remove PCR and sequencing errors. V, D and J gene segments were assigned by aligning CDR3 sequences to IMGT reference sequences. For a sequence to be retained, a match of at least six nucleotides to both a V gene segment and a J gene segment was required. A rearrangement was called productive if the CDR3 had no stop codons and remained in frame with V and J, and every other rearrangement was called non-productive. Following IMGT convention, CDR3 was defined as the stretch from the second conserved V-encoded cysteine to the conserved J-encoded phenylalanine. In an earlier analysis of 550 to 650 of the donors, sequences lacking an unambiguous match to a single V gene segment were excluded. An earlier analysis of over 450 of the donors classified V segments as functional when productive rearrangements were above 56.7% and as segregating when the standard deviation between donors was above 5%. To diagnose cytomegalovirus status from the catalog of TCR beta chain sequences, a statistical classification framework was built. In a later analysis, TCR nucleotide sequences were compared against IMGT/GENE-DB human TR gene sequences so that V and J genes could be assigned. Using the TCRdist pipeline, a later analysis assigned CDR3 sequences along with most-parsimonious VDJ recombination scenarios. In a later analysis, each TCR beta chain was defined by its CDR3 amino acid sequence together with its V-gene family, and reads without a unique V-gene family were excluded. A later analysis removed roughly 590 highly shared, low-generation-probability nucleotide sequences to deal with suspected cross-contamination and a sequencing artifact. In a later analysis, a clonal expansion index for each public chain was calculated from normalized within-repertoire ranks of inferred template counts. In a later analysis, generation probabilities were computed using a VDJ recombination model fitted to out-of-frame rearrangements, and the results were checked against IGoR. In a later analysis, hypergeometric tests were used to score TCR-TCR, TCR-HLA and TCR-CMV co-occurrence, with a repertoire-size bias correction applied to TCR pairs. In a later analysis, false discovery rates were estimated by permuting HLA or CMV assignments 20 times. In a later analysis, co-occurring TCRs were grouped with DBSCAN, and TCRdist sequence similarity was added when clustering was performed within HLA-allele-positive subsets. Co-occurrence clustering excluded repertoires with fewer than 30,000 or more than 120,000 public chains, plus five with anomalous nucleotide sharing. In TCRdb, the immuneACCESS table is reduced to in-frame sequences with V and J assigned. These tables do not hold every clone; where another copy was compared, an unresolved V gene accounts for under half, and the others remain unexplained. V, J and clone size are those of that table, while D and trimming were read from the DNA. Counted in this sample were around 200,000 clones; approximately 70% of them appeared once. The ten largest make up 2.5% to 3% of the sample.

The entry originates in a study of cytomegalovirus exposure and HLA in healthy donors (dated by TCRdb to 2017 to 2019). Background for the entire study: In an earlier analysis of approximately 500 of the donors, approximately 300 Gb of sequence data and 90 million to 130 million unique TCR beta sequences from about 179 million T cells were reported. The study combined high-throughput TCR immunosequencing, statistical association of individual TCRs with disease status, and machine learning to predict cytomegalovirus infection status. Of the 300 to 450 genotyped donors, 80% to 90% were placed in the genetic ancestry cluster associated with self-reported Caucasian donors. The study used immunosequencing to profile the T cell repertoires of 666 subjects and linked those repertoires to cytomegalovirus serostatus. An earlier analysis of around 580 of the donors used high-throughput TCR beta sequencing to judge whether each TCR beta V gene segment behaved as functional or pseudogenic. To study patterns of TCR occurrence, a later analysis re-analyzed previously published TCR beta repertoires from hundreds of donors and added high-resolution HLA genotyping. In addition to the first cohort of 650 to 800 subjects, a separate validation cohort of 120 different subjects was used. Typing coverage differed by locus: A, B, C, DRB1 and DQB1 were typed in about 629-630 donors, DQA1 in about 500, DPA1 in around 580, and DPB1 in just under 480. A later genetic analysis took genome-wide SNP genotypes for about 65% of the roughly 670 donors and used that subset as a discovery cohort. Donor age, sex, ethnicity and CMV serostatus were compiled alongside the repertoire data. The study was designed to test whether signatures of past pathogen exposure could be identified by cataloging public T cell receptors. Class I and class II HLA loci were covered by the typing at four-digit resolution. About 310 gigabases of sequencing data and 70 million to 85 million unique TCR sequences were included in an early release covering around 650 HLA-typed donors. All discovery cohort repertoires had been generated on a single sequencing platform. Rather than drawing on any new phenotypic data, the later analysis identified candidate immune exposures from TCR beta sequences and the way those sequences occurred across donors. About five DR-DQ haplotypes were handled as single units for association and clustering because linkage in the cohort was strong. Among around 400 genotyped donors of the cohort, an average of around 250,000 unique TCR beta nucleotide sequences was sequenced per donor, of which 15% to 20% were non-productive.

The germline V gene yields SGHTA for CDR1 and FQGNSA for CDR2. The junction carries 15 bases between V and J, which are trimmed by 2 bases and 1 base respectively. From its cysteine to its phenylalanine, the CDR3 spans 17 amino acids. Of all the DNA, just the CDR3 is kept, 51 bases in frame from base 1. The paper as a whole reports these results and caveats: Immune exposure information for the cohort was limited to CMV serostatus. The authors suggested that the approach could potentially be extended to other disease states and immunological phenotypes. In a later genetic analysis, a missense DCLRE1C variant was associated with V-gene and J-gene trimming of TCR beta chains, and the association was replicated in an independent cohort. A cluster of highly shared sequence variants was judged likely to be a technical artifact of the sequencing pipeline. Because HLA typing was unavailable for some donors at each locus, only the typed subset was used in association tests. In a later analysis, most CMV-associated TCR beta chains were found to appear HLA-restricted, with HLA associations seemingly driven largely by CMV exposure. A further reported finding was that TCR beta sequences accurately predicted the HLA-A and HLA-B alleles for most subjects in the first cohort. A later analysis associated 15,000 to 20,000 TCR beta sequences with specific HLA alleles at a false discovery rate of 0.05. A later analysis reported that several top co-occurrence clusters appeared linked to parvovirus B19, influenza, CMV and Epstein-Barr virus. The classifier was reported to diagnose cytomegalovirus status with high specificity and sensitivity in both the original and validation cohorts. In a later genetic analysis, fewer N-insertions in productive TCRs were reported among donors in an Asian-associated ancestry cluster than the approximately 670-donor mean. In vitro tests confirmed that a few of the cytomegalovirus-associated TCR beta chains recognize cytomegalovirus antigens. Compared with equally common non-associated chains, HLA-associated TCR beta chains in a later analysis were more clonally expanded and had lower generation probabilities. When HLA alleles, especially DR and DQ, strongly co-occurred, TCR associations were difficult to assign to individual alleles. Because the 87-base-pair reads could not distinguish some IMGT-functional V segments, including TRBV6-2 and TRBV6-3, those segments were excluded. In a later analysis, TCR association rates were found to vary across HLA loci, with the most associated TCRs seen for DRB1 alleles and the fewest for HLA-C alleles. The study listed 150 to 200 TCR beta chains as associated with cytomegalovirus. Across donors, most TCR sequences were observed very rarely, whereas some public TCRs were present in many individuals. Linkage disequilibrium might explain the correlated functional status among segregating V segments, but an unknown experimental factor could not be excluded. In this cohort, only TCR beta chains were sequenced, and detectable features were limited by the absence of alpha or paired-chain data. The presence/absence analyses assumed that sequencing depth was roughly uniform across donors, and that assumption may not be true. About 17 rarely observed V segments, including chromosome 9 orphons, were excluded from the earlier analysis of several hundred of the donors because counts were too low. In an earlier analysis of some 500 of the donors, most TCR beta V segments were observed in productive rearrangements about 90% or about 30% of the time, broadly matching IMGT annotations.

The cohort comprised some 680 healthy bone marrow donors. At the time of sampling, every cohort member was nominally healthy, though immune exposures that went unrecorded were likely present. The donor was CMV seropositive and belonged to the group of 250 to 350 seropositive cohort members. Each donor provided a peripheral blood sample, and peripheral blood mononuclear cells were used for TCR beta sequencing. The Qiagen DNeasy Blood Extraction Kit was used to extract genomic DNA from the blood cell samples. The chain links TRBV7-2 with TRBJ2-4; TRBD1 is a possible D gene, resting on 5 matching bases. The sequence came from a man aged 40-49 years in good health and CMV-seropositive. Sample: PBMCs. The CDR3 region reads CASSLHGSGKAKNIQYF. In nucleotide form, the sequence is TGTGCCAGCAGCTTACACGGGTCAGGGAAGGCCAAAAACATTCAGTACTTC.